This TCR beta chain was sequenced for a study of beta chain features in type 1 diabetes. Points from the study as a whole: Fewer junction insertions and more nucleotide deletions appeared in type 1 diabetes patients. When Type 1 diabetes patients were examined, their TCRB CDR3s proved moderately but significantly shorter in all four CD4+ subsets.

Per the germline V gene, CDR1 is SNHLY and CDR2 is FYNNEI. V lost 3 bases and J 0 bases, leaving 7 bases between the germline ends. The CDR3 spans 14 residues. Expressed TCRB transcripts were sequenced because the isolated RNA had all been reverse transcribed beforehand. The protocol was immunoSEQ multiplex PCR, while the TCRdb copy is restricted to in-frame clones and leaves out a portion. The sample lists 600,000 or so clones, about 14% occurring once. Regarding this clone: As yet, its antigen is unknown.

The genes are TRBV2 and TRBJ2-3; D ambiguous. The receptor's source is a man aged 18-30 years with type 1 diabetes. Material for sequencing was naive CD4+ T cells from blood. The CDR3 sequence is CASSDSASTDTQYF. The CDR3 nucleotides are TGTGCCAGCAGTGATTCGGCGAGCACAGATACGCAGTATTTT.